Listed below are T cell receptor beta chains from one sample, sequenced in a study of human T cells and chemical hapten exposure. TCRdb re-called the RACE reads through MiXCR, storing one row per CDR3 protein. Among 360,000 or so distinct CDR3 sequences listed, about 6.9% were seen once. This sample comprised whole blood, obtained in connection with sensitization to the hapten diphenylcyclopropenone (DPC). The receptors here all came from a woman in her late teens or twenties with alopecia areata. Some clones in this sample may be carry-over from other donors' samples. Both conserved end residues are part of each CDR3. The D gene is left open where the match is weak.

TRBJ1-5 13 TRBD1 TRBV29-1 CSVDQGANQPQHF
TRBJ2-1 17 - TRBV5-1 CASSLADRRLGDGEQFF
TRBJ1-5 13 - TRBV6-5 CASSYQWDQPQHF
TRBJ2-3 12 - TRBV6-1 CASTDYTDTQYF
TRBJ1-1 13 - TRBV27 CASSSQGRTEAFF
TRBJ2-2 14 TRBD1 TRBV19 CGGETGRNTGELFF
TRBJ1-6 15 TRBD1 TRBV20-1 CSAAKGTGFNSPLHF
TRBJ2-7 14 TRBD1 TRBV5-1 CASSLLQGTEEQYF
TRBJ1-5 15 TRBD1 TRBV9 CASSVGGQGNQPQHF
TRBJ1-1 13 - TRBV18 CASSPLRDTEAFF
TRBJ1-4 12 - TRBV2 CASSESHGKLFF
TRBJ2-7 12 - TRBV28 CASSLLIYEQYF
TRBJ2-4 12 - TRBV4-3 CASSQDPNIQYF
TRBJ2-3 15 - TRBV7-9 CASSPLWYDREAQYF
TRBJ1-1 14 - TRBV7-3 CASSPWGGNTEAFF
TRBJ1-1 12 - TRBV29-1 CSVGRENTEAFF
TRBJ1-1 12 - TRBV29-1 CSAAGMNTEAFF
TRBJ1-6 15 - TRBV9 CASSGTVSYNSPLHF
TRBJ1-1 13 - TRBV29-1 CSSTMGTNTEAFF
TRBJ2-3 15 TRBD2 TRBV6-6 CASSGTRGSTDTQYF
TRBJ1-5 16 - TRBV7-2 CASSLTFRGEGQPQHF
TRBJ1-6 16 - TRBV4-3 CASSQTGRTDNSPLHF
TRBJ1-5 14 TRBD1 TRBV6-6 CASSGDTGGQPQHF
TRBJ2-2 14 - TRBV7-6 CASSSRQFTGELFF
TRBJ1-1 11 - TRBV6-2/TRBV6-3 CASSETVRAFF
TRBJ2-7 16 - TRBV3-1 CASSQGDLGVPYEQYF
TRBJ1-4 14 - TRBV18 CASSPGQTNEKLFF